The 20 T cell receptor beta chains below were found in one sample sequenced in a study of T cell responses to AZD1222 COVID-19 vaccine. This table comes from immunoSEQ multiplex PCR, and its TCRdb copy is limited to in-frame clones, with some not included. This sample yields approximately 120,000 clones, of which 70% to 85% are seen a single time; roughly a quarter belongs to the top ten. Sample: peripheral blood, taken 28 days after the second AZD1222 dose. These receptors all come from an adult who received the AZD1222 COVID-19 vaccine.

The chain combines TRBV18 with TRBJ1-4; 9 positions match TRBD1. Trimming removed 6 bases from V and 5 bases from J; junction bases left unmatched: 10. The CDR3 runs to 16 residues. Per germline, CDR1 KGHSH and CDR2 LQKENI. CDR3 coding DNA: TGTGCCAGCTCCGAAAATTCCGGGACAGGGAATGAAAAACTGTTTTTT. This gives the protein CASSENSGTGNEKLFF.

For this clone: A read error may produce the germline difference seen at one junction end. J is TRBJ1-5 and V is TRBV28; D is undetermined. CDR3 length: 14 residues. Germline CDR1 MDHEN, CDR2 SYDVKM. The CDR3 loop is CASSFGGLNKPQHF. The CDR3 nucleotides are TGTGCCAGCAGTTTCGGAGGACTCAATAAGCCCCAGCATTTT.

V usage is TRBV6-5 and J usage is TRBJ2-1, with D unresolved. V lost 6 bases and J 2 bases, leaving 14 bases between the germline ends. CDR3 length: 15 residues. CDR1 is MNHEY, CDR2 SVGAGI, per germline. CDR3 in amino acids: CASRPDGSAYNEQFF. The CDR3 bases are TGTGCCAGCAGGCCGGACGGGTCGGCCTACAATGAGCAGTTCTTC.

V usage is TRBV7-2 and J usage is TRBJ2-1; 13 bases agree with TRBD2. V trimming: 5 bases; J trimming: 12 bases; junction bases outside the gene matches: 13. This CDR3 contains 16 residues. Germline CDR1 SGHTA, CDR2 FQGNSA. This CDR3 is CASSARGGLAGSVQFF. The CDR3 nucleotides read TGTGCCAGCAGCGCCCGCGGGGGACTAGCGGGGTCTGTGCAGTTCTTC.

The chain couples TRBV7-9 to TRBJ1-1; TRBD1 agrees at 11 bases. Trimming took 4 bases from V and 5 from J; bases not matched to a gene: 3. The germline V gene has CDR1 SEHNR and CDR2 FQNEAQ (reference sequence). The CDR3 has 14 residues. The CDR3 DNA reads as TGTGCCAGCAGCTGGGGACAGGGGGAGACTGAAGCTTTCTTT. Amino acid sequence: CASSWGQGETEAFF.

This chain links TRBV7-9 with TRBJ1-2, with D hard to call. The CDR3 is 14 residues long. V gave up 1 base and J gave up 4 bases, with 10 bases separating them. Germline CDR1 SEHNR, CDR2 FQNEAQ (reference sequence). The CDR3 sequence is CASSLEVAFYGYTF. CDR3 bases: TGTGCCAGCAGCTTAGAGGTCGCCTTCTATGGCTACACCTTC.

The chain combines TRBV12-3 or TRBV12-4 with TRBJ2-7, with D maybe TRBD1 (6 bases). The CDR3 spans 13 residues. Trimming removed 2 bases at V and 3 bases at J, with 8 bases between. In DNA form, the CDR3 reads TGTGCCAGCAGTTTACAGGGGCTCTACGAGCAGTACTTC. It specifies CASSLQGLYEQYF.

The V and J genes are TRBV29-1 and TRBJ1-1; no reliable D call. Trimming pared 3 bases from V and 4 bases from J, leaving 6 bases between. This CDR3 is built from 11 residues. Germline V gene sequence: CDR1 SQVTM, CDR2 ANQGSEA. The DNA for the CDR3 is TGCAGCGTTGACGTCGGCACTGAAGCTTTCTTT. Its translation is CSVDVGTEAFF.

This sequence joins TRBV14 and TRBJ1-4; TRBD1 might be the D (5 bases). The CDR3 is 15 residues long. Trimming shortened V by 1 base and J by 6 bases, and 12 bases separated the two germline ends. From germline, CDR1 is SGHDN and CDR2 FVKESK. The chain's CDR3 is CASSQGSGIDEKLFF. CDR3 coding DNA: TGTGCCAGCAGCCAAGGGTCAGGGATTGATGAAAAACTGTTTTTT.

This clone was seen just once. This chain links TRBV5-1 with TRBJ2-5; TRBD1 is a possible D gene (5 bases). The CDR3 extends over 13 amino acids. Per germline, CDR1 SGHRS and CDR2 YFSETQ. The germline V and J ends were trimmed by 1 base and 4 bases, with 8 bases remaining between them. The CDR3 loop reads CASSLTGAETQYF. The DNA of the CDR3 is TGCGCCAGCAGCTTGACAGGCGCAGAGACCCAGTACTTC.

The chain recombines TRBV6-2 or TRBV6-3 with TRBJ1-1; tentatively, D is TRBD1 (5 bases). In germline, CDR1 is MNHEY, CDR2 SVGEGT. V lost 4 bases, J lost 0 bases, and 12 bases lay in between. CDR3 length: 15 amino acids. The CDR3 DNA reads as TGTGCCAGCAGTTTACAAGGGGCTATGAACACTGAAGCTTTCTTT. Its protein product is CASSLQGAMNTEAFF.

V is TRBV19 and J is TRBJ1-4, with D perhaps matching TRBD1 (5 bases). V dropped 6 bases and J dropped 4 bases, with 18 bases sitting between them. Germline V CDR1 and CDR2: LNHDA, SQIVND (reference sequence). The CDR3 has 16 residues. The CDR3 here is CASSKRGTASNEKLFF. CDR3 DNA: TGTGCCAGTAGCAAGCGGGGGACCGCAAGTAATGAAAAACTGTTTTTT.

The CDR3 spells CASSLTSGGAVGELFF. For the CDR3, the DNA is TGTGCCAGCAGCTTGACTAGCGGGGGTGCGGTCGGGGAGCTGTTTTTT. The genes are TRBV5-4 and TRBJ2-2, with 11 nucleotides matching TRBD2. CDR1 and CDR2 (germline): SGHNT, YYREEE (reference sequence). Trimming at V came to 1 base and at J to 7 bases, leaving 6 bases not matched to a gene. CDR3 length: 16 amino acids.

The V and J genes are TRBV6-5 and TRBJ1-6; maybe TRBD1 (5 bases). The CDR3 consists of 14 residues. The germline V and J ends were trimmed by 9 bases and 7 bases, with 16 bases remaining between them. The V gene's germline CDR1 is MNHEY and CDR2 SVGAGI. The chain's CDR3 is CASTPGPTNSPLHF. CDR3 DNA sequence: TGTGCCAGTACACCGGGACCTACAAATTCACCCCTCCACTTT.

The CDR3, as DNA: TGTGCCAGCAGCCTCGTGCTTTGTGCGAGTCAGCCCCAGCATTTT. It yields the protein CASSLVLCASQPQHF. The gene calls are TRBV14 and TRBJ1-5, with D hard to call. There are 15 residues in the CDR3. Trimming removed 4 bases at V and 6 bases at J, with 16 bases between. Germline CDR1 and CDR2: SGHDN and FVKESK. The variable domain in full, with the rest retrieved from reference TRBV14 and TRBJ1-5, is EAGVTQFPSHSVIEKGQTVTLRCDPISGHDNLYWYRRVMGKEIKFLLHFVKESKQDESGMPNNRFLAERTGGTYSTLKVQPAELEDSGVYFCASSLVLCASQPQHFGDGTRLSIL.

V is TRBV6-5 and J is TRBJ1-4; unclear D gene. The CDR3 has 14 residues. Germline V lookup: CDR1 MNHEY, CDR2 SVGAGI. Trimming took 0 bases from V and 8 from J, leaving 10 bases between them. Written as DNA, the CDR3 is TGTGCCAGCAGTTACTCGCGGTTTTCGGAAAAACTGTTTTTT. Amino acid sequence: CASSYSRFSEKLFF.

This chain connects TRBV18 to TRBJ1-1; tentatively, D is TRBD1 (5 bases). Germline CDR1 reads KGHSH; CDR2 reads LQKENI. The CDR3 sequence is 13 residues long. The V and J ends lost 8 bases and 5 bases respectively, with 15 bases between them. CDR3: CASTPPGRTEAFF. The DNA for the CDR3 is TGTGCCAGCACCCCGCCAGGGAGGACTGAAGCTTTCTTT.

The table lists this clone with a few counts. V gene TRBV18 combines with J gene TRBJ2-7; D might be TRBD2 (6 bases). The CDR3 is 15 amino acids. CDR1 is KGHSH, CDR2 LQKENI, per germline. Trimming cost V 2 bases and J 0 bases, with 11 bases left between them. In nucleotides, the CDR3 is TGTGCCAGCTCACCAGGAGGCGGGAACTCCTACGAGCAGTACTTC. Translated: CASSPGGGNSYEQYF.

The chain carries TRBV3-1 (or the pseudogene TRBV3-2) and TRBJ1-1; unclear D gene. Germline V gives CDR1 LGHDT, CDR2 YNNKEL (reference sequence). The CDR3 is 14 residues long. V gave up 2 bases and J gave up 4 bases, with 11 bases separating them. CDR3 residues: CASSQRAFGTEAFF. For the CDR3, the DNA is TGTGCCAGCAGCCAAAGGGCCTTTGGCACTGAAGCTTTCTTT.

The CDR3 spells CASSSLGGTYEQYF. CDR3 bases: TGTGCCAGCAGCTCGCTCGGGGGCACCTACGAGCAGTACTTC. The chain joins TRBV7-9 to TRBJ2-7; perhaps D is TRBD1 or TRBD2 (6 bases each). CDR1 and CDR2 from the germline V gene are SEHNR and FQNEAQ (reference sequence). This CDR3 has 14 amino acids. Trimming stripped 4 bases from V and 2 bases from J, with 12 bases between.